Below, one T cell receptor beta chain is given with its context. These data belong to a study of blood T cell repertoires in COVID-19. At the level of the study: The analysed material was cDNA or gDNA that came from T cells, B-cell-depleted T cells, or PBMCs.

Clones were sequenced by immunoSEQ multiplex PCR, and TCRdb holds only the in-frame ones, with some missing. The repertoire holds about 240,000 clones, about 90% seen once, with more than 6% in the top ten. Germline trimming cut 0 bases from V and 5 bases from J; bases unmatched to any gene: 7. The CDR3 length is 15 residues. CDR1 and CDR2 from the germline V gene are GTSNPN and SVGIG (reference sequence). The sequenced sample consisted of peripheral blood. V and J are TRBV30 and TRBJ2-5, with TRBD2 identical over 9 bases. The receptor was isolated from a man in his sixties who had recovered from COVID-19. The CDR3 loop reads CAWSVLAGVRETQYF. The CDR3 region has the DNA TGTGCCTGGAGTGTGTTAGCGGGGGTTCGGGAGACCCAGTACTTC.